The sequence of this TCR beta chain was determined in a study of blood T cell repertoires in COVID-19. As for the study in general: The United States, Italy and Spain were the sources of the acute and convalescent COVID-19 samples. In each case, the material was cDNA or gDNA derived from T cells, B-cell-depleted T cells, or PBMCs.

Authors' data handling: Amplification with reference gene primers provided the estimates of nucleated cell counts. The repertoire was sequenced with immunoSEQ multiplex PCR; TCRdb's copy has only in-frame clones and lacks some. The V and J calls and the clone size are those of that table, but D and trimming were determined from the DNA. The table has about 140,000 clones, more than 85% seen once. The V and J ends lost 2 bases and 10 bases, in that order; junction bases with no gene match: 12. The germline V gene has CDR1 SGHRS and CDR2 YFSETQ. The CDR3 consists of 16 residues. This clone was seen at least ten times.

Sequencing was done on a sample of peripheral blood. This TCR was sampled from a human donor in a cohort sampled during active COVID-19. The rearrangement uses TRBV5-1 and TRBJ2-2; 9 bases match TRBD1. This CDR3 is CASSFTGTGWAAELFF. The CDR3 DNA follows: TGCGCCAGCAGCTTTACCGGGACAGGGTGGGCGGCGGAGCTGTTTTTT.